The T cell receptor (beta chain) under discussion was sequenced for a study of regulatory T cells in long-lasting Graves disease. Time point denoted: persistent/refractory GD, antithyroid drugs over 5 years with positive TRAb. With RNA extracted from PBMCs as input, the TCR library was made. Clinicians diagnosed Graves' disease using American Thyroid Association guidelines. Construction of the TCR beta libraries employed iRepertoire HTBI primers in conjunction with Arm-PCR of CDR3 regions. One entry per CDR3 protein, called by TCRdb with MiXCR from the multiplex PCR reads. The sample lists 360,000 or so distinct CDR3 sequences, roughly 24% occurring once. CDR1 and CDR2 (germline): SGHDN, FVKESK. The V and J ends lost 4 bases and 8 bases respectively, with 17 bases between them. CDR3 size: 14 residues. This clonotype was picked up a small number of times.

This chain links TRBV14 with TRBJ1-2; D gene unclear. The TCR comes from a woman between 35 and 50 years old with Graves disease. The specimen comprised peripheral blood mononuclear cells (PBMCs), sampled when the disease was refractory, from a patient treated with antithyroid drugs. As DNA, the CDR3 is TGTGCCAGCAGCCCGTGGACGGTCCGGGAGGGCTACACCTTC. It yields the protein CASSPWTVREGYTF.